The rows below give T cell receptor beta chains drawn from one sample of a study of T cells in Graves' hyperthyroidism and ophthalmopathy. One entry per CDR3 protein, called by TCRdb with MiXCR from the multiplex PCR reads. The sample lists a few hundred thousand distinct CDR3 sequences, about a sixth seen once, with less than 3.5% in the top ten. The specimen sequenced was blood. These receptor sequences come from a woman aged 40 to 50 with Graves' ophthalmopathy. The CDR3 runs from the conserved cysteine through the conserved F or W. D genes are given only for firm matches. Expanded clones get a size class; other rows say once, few or many, or leave the size out.

clone size	D gene	J gene	V gene	CDR3 DNA	CDR3 protein
-	-	TRBJ1-6	TRBV14	TGTGCCAGCAGCCAAGTTGGGGAGGGTTCACCCCTCCACTTT	CASSQVGEGSPLHF
many	TRBD1	TRBJ2-7	TRBV6-1	TGTGCCAGCAGAACCGGGACAGGGGTCAACTACGAGCAGTACTTC	CASRTGTGVNYEQYF
-	-	TRBJ1-1	TRBV29-1	TGCAGCGTTGATTCCCTAGACAGCACTGAAGCTTTCTTT	CSVDSLDSTEAFF
once	TRBD1	TRBJ1-4	TRBV6-2/TRBV6-3	TGTGCCAGCAGTCCGGGACAGGGGGCGAAACGAGAAAAACTGTTTTTT	CASSPGQGAKREKLFF
few	TRBD1	TRBJ2-5	TRBV12-3/TRBV12-4	TGTGCCAGCAGCCAACGCGCAGGGGGCGCATATGAGACCCAGTACTTC	CASSQRAGGAYETQYF
few	-	TRBJ1-2	TRBV20-1	TGCAGTGCTAGAGTCCCAGAACGATATGGCTACACCTTC	CSARVPERYGYTF
many	TRBD1	TRBJ2-1	TRBV7-9	TGTGCCAGCAGCTCCCACGACAGGGCCAATGAGCAGTTCTTC	CASSSHDRANEQFF
many	-	TRBJ1-3	TRBV15	TGTGCCACCAGCACCCACGTTAGCGAGAGCGGAAACACCATATATTTT	CATSTHVSESGNTIYF
many	-	TRBJ1-1	TRBV7-3	TGTGCCAGCAGTTCCCTCCGAGAAGCTTTCTTT	CASSSLREAFF
-	-	TRBJ2-1	TRBV7-3	TGTGCCAGCAGCCTATACCAGGGAACTGAGCAGTTCTTC	CASSLYQGTEQFF
many	TRBD2	TRBJ2-1	TRBV6-1	TGTGCCAGCAAACTAGCGGACTCCTACAATGAGCAGTTCTTC	CASKLADSYNEQFF
-	TRBD1	TRBJ1-6	TRBV27	TGTGCCAGCAGTTTAGTGTCCCCGGGACAGGGGACTTCACCCCTCCACTTT	CASSLVSPGQGTSPLHF